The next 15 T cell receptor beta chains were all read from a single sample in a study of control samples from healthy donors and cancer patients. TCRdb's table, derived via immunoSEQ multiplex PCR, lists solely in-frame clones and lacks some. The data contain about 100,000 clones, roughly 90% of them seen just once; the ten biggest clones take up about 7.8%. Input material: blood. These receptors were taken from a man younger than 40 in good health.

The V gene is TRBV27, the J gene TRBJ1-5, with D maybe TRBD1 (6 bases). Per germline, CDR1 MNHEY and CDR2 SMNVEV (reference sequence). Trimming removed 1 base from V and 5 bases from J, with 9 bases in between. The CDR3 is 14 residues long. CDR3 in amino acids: CASSLLAGDQPQHF. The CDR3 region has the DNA TGTGCCAGCAGTTTATTGGCAGGGGATCAGCCCCAGCATTTT.

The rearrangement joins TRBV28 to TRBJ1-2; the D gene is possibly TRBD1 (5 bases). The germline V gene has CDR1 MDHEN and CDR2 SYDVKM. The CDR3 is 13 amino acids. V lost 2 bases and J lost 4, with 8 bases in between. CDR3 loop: CASSLTGFYGYTF. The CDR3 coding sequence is TGTGCCAGCAGTTTAACAGGATTCTATGGCTACACCTTC.

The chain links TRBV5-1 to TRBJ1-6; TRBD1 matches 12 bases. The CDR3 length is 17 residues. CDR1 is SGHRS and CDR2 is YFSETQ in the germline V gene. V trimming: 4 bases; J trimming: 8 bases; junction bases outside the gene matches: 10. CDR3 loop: CASSPGTGGAPYSPLHF. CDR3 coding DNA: TGCGCCAGCAGCCCCGGGACAGGGGGCGCCCCCTATTCACCCCTCCACTTT.

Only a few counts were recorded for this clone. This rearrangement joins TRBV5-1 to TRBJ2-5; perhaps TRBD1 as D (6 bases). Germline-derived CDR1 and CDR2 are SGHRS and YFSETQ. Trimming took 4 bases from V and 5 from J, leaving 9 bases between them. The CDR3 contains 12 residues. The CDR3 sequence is CASSGTMETQYF. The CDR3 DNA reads TGCGCCAGCAGCGGGACAATGGAGACCCAGTACTTC. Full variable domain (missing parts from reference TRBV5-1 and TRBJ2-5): KAGVTQTPRYLIKTRGQQVTLSCSPISGHRSVSWYQQTPGQGLQFLFEYFSETQRNKGNFPGRFSGRQFSNSRSEMNVSTLELGDSALYLCASSGTMETQYFGPGTRLLVL.

The CDR3 protein is CASSEQLGRDTQYF. The CDR3 region has the DNA TGTGCCAGCAGTGAGCAGTTAGGAAGAGATACGCAGTATTTT. The chain has TRBV2 and TRBJ2-3, with no clear D. CDR3 size: 14 residues. Germline CDR1 is SNHLY and CDR2 is FYNNEI. V shed 3 bases and J shed 5 bases, with 12 bases lying between them.

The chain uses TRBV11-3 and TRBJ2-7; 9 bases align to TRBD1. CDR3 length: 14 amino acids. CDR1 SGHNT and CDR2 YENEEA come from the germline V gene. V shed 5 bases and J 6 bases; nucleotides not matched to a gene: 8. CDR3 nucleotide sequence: TGTGCCAGCAGCCGCCGGACAGGGGATCCCGAGCAGTACTTC. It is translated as CASSRRTGDPEQYF.

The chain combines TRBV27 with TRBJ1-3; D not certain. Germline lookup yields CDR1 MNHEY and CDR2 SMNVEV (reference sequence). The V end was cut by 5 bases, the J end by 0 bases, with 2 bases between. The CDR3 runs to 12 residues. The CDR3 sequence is CASSPSGNTIYF. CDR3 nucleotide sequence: TGTGCCAGCAGTCCCTCTGGAAACACCATATATTTT.

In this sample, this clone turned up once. CDR3: CASSPSGDEQYF. The CDR3 coding sequence is TGTGCCAGCAGTCCCTCAGGGGACGAGCAGTACTTC. This chain uses TRBV28 with TRBJ2-7; D is perhaps TRBD1 (6 bases). The CDR3 has 12 residues. Between the trimmed V and J ends, which lost 5 bases and 5 bases, there was a span of 10 bases. CDR1 and CDR2 (germline): MDHEN, SYDVKM.

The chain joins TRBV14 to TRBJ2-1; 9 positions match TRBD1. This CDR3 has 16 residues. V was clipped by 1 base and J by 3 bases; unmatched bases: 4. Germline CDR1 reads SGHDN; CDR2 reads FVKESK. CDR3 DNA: TGTGCCAGCAGCCAAGGGACAGGGGTCTTCTACAATGAGCAGTTCTTC. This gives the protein CASSQGTGVFYNEQFF.

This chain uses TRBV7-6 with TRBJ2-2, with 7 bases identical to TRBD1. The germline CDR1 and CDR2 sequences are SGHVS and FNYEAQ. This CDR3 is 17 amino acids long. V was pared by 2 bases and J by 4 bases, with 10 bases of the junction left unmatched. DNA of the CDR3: TGTGCCAGCAGCTTAATAGGAAGGGGGCGCGGCACCGGGGAGCTGTTTTTT. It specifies CASSLIGRGRGTGELFF.

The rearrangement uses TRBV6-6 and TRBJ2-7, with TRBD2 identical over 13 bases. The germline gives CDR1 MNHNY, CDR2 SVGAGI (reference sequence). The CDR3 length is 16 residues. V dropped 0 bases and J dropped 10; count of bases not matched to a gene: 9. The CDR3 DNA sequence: TGTGCCAGCAGTTACTCGGGACTAGCGGGACAGACGGTACAGTACTTC. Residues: CASSYSGLAGQTVQYF.

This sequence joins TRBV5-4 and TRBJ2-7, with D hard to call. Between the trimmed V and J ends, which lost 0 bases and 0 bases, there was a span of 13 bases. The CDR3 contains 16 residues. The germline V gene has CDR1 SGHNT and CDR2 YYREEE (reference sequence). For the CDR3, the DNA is TGTGCCAGCAGCTTGGTTTTAGTTGGGGTCTCCTACGAGCAGTACTTC. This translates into CASSLVLVGVSYEQYF. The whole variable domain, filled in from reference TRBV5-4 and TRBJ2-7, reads ETGVTQSPTHLIKTRGQQVTLRCSSQSGHNTVSWYQQALGQGPQFIFQYYREEENGRGNFPPRFSGLQFPNYSSELNVNALELDDSALYLCASSLVLVGVSYEQYFGPGTRLTVT.

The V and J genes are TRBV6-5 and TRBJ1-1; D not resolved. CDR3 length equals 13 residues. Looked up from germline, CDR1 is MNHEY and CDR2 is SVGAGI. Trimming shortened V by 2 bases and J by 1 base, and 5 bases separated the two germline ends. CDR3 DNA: TGTGCCAGCAGTTACCTCACGAACACTGAAGCTTTCTTT. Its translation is CASSYLTNTEAFF.

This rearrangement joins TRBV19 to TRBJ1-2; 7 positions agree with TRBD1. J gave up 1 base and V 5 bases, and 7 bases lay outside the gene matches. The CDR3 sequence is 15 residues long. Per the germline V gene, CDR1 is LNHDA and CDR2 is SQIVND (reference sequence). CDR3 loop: CASSGSTGFNYGYTF. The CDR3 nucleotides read TGTGCCAGTAGTGGTTCGACAGGGTTTAACTATGGCTACACCTTC. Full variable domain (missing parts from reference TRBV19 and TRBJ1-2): DGGITQSPKYLFRKEGQNVTLSCEQNLNHDAMYWYRQDPGQGLRLIYYSQIVNDFQKGDIAEGYSVSREKKESFPLTVTSAQKNPTAFYLCASSGSTGFNYGYTFGSGTRLTVV.

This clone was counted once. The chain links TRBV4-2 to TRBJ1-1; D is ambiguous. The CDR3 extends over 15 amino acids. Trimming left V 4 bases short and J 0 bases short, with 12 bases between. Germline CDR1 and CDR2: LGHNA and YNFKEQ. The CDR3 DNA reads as TGTGCCAGCAGCCCCGAGGGCAGGATGAACACTGAAGCTTTCTTT. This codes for CASSPEGRMNTEAFF.